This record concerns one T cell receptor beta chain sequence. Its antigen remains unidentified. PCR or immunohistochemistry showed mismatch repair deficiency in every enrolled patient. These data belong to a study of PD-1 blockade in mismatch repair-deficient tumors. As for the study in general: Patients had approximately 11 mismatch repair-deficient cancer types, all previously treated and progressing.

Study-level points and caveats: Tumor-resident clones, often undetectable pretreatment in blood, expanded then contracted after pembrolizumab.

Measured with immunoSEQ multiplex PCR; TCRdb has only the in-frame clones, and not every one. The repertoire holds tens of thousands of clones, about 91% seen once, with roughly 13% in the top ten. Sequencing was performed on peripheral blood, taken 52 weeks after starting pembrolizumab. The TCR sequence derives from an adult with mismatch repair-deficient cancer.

The CDR3 nucleotides are TGTGCCAGCAGCCCATGGGGCTCTTACGAGCAGTACTTC. It translates to CASSPWGSYEQYF. The chain joins TRBV5-4 to TRBJ2-7; perhaps TRBD1 as D (5 bases). Trimming shortened V by 4 bases and J by 4 bases, and 12 bases separated the two germline ends. The V gene's germline CDR1 is SGHNT and CDR2 YYREEE (reference sequence). This CDR3 is built from 13 residues.